This T cell receptor beta chain was sequenced for a study of cytomegalovirus exposure and HLA in healthy donors. Trimming removed 4 bases from V and 5 bases from J, with 8 bases in between. The germline V gene encodes CDR1 DFQATT and CDR2 SNEGSKA (reference sequence). The CDR3 spans 11 residues. Study-level results: The authors excluded some V segments, including TRBV6-2 and TRBV6-3, as indistinguishable. In a later analysis, TCR beta V- and J-gene trimming showed a link to a missense DCLRE1C variant. Investigators reported 164 TCR beta chains as tied to cytomegalovirus.

The PCR had 60 Vbeta and 13 Jbeta primers. The method was immunoSEQ multiplex PCR; TCRdb's version includes in-frame clones alone and lacks a portion of them. The sample includes more than 140,000 clones, roughly 64% of them seen just once. A word on this clone: What it binds is unknown.

The receptor was isolated from a woman aged 30 to 39 in good health and CMV-seropositive. Sequences were obtained from PBMCs. The V gene is TRBV20-1, the J gene TRBJ1-1, with D uncertain. The chain's CDR3 is CSATPSTEAFF. The CDR3 DNA sequence: TGCAGTGCTACCCCGAGTACTGAAGCTTTCTTT.